A few counts support the clone carrying this TCR beta chain. Its target is unknown. The data were obtained in a study of identical twins. CDR3 length: 18 residues. The germline V gene encodes CDR1 SGHTA and CDR2 FQGNSA. Trimming shortened V by 3 bases and J by 4 bases, and 23 bases separated the two germline ends. Study-level points and caveats: Insertions ran lower in abundant cord blood beta clonotypes, though not in memory repertoires.

Each CDR3 protein is one row after TCRdb ran MiXCR on the 5' RACE reads. The data show about 700,000 distinct CDR3 sequences, about 9.4% seen once. The same sample was also studied in work on yellow fever vaccine responses in identical twins. That work states: Twins reportedly showed a vaccine T cell response that seemed partly convergent and partly personalized.

This chain uses TRBV7-2 with TRBJ2-3; D is possibly TRBD2 (7 bases). The clonotype originates from a woman under 30 in good health. What was sequenced was PBMCs. CDR3 DNA: TGTGCCAGCAGCTTCGCCGGGGGGCTCGGGCGTCAGTCAGATACGCAGTATTTT. This codes for CASSFAGGLGRQSDTQYF.